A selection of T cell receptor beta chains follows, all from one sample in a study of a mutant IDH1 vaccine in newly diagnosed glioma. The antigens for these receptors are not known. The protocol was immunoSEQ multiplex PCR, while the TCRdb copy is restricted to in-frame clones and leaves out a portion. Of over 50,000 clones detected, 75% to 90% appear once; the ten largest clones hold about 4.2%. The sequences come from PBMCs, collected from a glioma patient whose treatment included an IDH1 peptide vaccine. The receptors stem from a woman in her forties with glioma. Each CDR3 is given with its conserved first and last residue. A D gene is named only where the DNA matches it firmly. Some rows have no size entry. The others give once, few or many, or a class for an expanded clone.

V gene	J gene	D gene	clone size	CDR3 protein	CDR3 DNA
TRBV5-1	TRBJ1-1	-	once	CASSRGGNFKPLNTEAFF	TGCGCCAGCAGCCGGGGCGGGAATTTCAAACCGTTGAACACTGAAGCTTTCTTT
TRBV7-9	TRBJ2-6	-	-	CASSLAPGGANVLTF	TGTGCCAGCAGCTTAGCCCCAGGTGGGGCCAACGTCCTGACTTTC
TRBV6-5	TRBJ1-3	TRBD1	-	CASSRDSYSGNTIYF	TGTGCCAGCAGTCGGGACAGTTACTCTGGAAACACCATATATTTT
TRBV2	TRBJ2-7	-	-	CASSEQGSSYEQYF	TGTGCCAGCAGTGAACAGGGGAGCTCCTACGAGCAGTACTTC
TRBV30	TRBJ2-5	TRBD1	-	CAWSKGASQETQYF	TGTGCCTGGAGTAAGGGGGCCAGTCAAGAGACCCAGTACTTC
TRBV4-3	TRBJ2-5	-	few	CASSQVPVAGTQYF	TGCGCCAGCAGCCAAGTGCCCGTGGCGGGGACCCAGTACTTC
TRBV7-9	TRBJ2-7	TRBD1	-	CASSSKGQGAYEQYF	TGTGCCAGCAGCTCGAAGGGACAGGGGGCATACGAGCAGTACTTC
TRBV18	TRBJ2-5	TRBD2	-	CASSPPTSGQGQYF	TGTGCCAGCTCACCACCGACTAGCGGTCAAGGCCAGTACTTC
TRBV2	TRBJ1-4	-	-	CASSEHSTNEKLFF	TGTGCCAGCAGTGAGCACTCAACTAATGAAAAACTGTTTTTT
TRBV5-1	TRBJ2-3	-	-	CASSGYPGDGDTQYF	TGCGCCAGCAGCGGCTACCCCGGGGACGGGGATACGCAGTATTTT
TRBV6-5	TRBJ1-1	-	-	CASRGRRDTEAFF	TGTGCCAGCCGGGGACGTAGGGACACTGAAGCTTTCTTT
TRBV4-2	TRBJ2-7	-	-	CASSQEPGTPYEQYF	TGTGCCAGCAGCCAAGAACCCGGGACACCCTACGAGCAGTACTTC
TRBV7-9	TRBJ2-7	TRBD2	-	CASSPPLRGRILNKQYF	TGTGCCAGCAGCCCTCCCTTGCGGGGGAGGATCCTGAATAAGCAGTACTTC
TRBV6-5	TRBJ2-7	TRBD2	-	CASSYFVAGGRYEQYF	TGTGCCAGCAGTTATTTTGTGGCGGGGGGCCGATACGAGCAGTACTTC
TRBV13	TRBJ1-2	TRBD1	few	CASSLLDRDNYGYTF	TGTGCCAGCAGCTTACTAGACAGGGACAACTATGGCTACACCTTC
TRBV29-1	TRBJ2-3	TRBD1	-	CSVERGRGTDTQYF	TGCAGCGTTGAAAGGGGGCGAGGCACAGATACGCAGTATTTT
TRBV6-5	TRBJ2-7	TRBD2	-	CASSSRREASYEQYF	TGTGCCAGCAGTTCTCGGCGGGAGGCGTCCTACGAGCAGTACTTC
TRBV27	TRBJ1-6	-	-	CASSSRFLYRGDNSPLHF	TGTGCCAGCAGTTCCCGATTCCTATACCGAGGCGATAATTCACCCCTCCACTTT
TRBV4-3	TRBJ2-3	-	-	CASSPQRGATDTQYF	TGCGCCAGCAGCCCCCAGAGGGGAGCCACAGATACGCAGTATTTT
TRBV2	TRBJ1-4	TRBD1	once	CASSVNRDSPSTNEKLFF	TGTGCCAGCAGTGTCAACCGGGACAGCCCTTCAACTAATGAAAAACTGTTTTTT
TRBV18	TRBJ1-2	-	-	CASSPDEGVIYGYTF	TGTGCCAGCTCACCGGACGAGGGAGTGATCTATGGCTACACCTTC
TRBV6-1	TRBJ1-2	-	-	CASSSATRGGYTF	TGTGCCAGCAGTTCCGCGACGAGGGGAGGCTACACCTTC
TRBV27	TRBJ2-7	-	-	CASSSGLEQYF	TGTGCCAGCAGTTCGGGGTTGGAGCAGTACTTC
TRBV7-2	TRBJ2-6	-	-	CASSLARFSGANVLTF	TGTGCCAGCAGCCTGGCTCGGTTCTCTGGGGCCAACGTCCTGACTTTC
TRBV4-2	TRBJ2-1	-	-	CASSQGVTVYNEQFF	TGTGCCAGCAGCCAAGGGGTGACAGTTTACAATGAGCAGTTCTTC
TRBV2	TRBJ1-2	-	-	CASTLRSGYTF	TGTGCCAGCACCCTGAGAAGTGGCTACACCTTC
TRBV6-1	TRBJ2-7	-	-	CASSEDQQYF	TGTGCCAGCAGTGAGGATCAGCAGTACTTC
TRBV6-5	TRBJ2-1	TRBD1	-	CASSSDRSLYNEQFF	TGTGCCAGCAGTTCGGACAGGAGCCTCTACAATGAGCAGTTCTTC